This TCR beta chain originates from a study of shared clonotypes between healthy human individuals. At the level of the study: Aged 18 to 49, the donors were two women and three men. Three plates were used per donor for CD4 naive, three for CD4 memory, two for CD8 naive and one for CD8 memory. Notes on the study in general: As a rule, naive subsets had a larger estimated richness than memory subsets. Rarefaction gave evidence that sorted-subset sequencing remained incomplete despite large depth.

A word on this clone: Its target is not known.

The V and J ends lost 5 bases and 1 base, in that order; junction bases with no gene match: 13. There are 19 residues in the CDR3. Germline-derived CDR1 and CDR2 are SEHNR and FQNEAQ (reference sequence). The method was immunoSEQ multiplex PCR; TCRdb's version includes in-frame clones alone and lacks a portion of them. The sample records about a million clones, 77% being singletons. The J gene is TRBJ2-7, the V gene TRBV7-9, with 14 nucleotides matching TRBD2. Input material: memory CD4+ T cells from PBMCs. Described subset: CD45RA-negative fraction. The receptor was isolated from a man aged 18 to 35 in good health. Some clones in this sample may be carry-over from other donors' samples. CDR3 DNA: TGTGCCAGCAGCCAGTCCCCTTTGGGACTAGCGGGAGTTTCCTACGAGCAGTACTTC. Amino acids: CASSQSPLGLAGVSYEQYF.